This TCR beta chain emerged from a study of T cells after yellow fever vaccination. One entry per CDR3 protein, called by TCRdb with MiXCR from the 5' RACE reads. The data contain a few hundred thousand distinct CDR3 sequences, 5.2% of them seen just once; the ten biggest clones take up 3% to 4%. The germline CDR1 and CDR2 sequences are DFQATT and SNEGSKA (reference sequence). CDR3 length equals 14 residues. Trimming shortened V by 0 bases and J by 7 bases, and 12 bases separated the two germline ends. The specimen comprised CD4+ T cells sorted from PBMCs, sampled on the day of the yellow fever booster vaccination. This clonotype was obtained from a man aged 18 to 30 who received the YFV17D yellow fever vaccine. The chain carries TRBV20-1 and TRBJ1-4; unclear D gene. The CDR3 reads CSARDFQSGEKLFF. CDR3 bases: TGCAGTGCTAGAGATTTTCAGTCCGGTGAAAAACTGTTTTTT.